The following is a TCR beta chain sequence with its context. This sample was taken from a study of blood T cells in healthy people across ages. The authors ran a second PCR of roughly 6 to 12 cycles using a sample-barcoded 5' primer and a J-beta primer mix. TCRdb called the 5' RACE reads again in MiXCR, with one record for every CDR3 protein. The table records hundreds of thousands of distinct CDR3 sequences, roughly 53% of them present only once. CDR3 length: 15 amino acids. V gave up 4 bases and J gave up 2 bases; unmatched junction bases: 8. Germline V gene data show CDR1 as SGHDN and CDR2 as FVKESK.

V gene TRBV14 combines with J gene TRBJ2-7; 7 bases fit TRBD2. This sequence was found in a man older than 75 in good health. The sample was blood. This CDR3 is CASSPHGGIPYEQYF. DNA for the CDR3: TGTGCCAGCAGCCCCCACGGGGGGATACCCTACGAGCAGTACTTC.